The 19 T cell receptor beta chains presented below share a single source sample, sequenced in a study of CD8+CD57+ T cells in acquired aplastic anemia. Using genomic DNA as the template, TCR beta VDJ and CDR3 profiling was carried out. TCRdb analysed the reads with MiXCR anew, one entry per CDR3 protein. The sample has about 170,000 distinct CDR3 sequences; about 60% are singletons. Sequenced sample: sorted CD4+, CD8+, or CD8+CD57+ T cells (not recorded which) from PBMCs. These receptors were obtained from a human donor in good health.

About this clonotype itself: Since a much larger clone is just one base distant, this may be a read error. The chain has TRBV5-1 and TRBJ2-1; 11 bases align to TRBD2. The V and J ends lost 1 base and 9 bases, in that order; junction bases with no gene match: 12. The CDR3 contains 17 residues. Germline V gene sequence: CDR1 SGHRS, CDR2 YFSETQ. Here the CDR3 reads CASSLSPIAGGPSEQFF. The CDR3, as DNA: TGCGCCAGCAGCTTGTCGCCCATAGCGGGAGGGCCGAGTGAGCAGTTCTTC.

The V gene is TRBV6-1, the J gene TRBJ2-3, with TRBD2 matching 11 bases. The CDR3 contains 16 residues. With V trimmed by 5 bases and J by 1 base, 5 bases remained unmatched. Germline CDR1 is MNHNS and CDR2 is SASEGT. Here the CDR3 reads CASSPISGGGTDTQYF. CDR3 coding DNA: TGTGCCAGCAGTCCCATTAGCGGGGGGGGCACAGATACGCAGTATTTT.

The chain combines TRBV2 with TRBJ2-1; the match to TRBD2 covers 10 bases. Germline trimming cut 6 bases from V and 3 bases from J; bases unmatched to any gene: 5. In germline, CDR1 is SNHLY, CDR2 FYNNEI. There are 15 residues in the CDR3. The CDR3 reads CASRNSGGNYNEQFF. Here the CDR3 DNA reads TGTGCCAGCAGGAATAGCGGGGGGAACTACAATGAGCAGTTCTTC.

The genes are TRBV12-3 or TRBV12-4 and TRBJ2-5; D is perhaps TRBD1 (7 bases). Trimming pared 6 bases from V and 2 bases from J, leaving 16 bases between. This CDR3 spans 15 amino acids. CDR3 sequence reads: CASRAGQTMQETQYF. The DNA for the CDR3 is TGTGCCAGCAGGGCGGGACAGACAATGCAAGAGACCCAGTACTTC.

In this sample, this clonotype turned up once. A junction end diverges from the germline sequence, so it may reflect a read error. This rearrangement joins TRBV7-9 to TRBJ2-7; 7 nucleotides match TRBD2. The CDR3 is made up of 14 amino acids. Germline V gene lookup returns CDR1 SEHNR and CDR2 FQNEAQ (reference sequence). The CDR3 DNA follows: TGCGCCAGCAGCACCGGACTAGAGCCTTACGAGCAGTACTTC. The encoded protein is CASSTGLEPYEQYF.

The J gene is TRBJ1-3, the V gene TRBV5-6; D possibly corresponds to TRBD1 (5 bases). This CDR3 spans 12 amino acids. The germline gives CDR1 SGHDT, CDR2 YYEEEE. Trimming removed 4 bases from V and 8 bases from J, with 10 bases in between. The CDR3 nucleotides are TGTGCCAGCAGCGTAGGAGGGGACACCATATATTTT. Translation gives CASSVGGDTIYF.

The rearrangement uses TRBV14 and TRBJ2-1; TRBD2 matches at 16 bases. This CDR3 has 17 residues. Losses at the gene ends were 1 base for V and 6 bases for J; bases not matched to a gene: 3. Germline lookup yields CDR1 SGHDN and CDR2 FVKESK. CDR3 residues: CASSQGGLAGGGNEQFF. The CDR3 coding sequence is TGTGCCAGCAGCCAAGGGGGACTAGCGGGAGGGGGCAATGAGCAGTTCTTC.

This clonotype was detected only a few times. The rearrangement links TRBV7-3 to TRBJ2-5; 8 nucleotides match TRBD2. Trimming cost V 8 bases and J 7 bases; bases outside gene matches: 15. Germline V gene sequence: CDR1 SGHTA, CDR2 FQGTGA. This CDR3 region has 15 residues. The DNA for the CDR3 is TGTGCCAGCTCGCCCTCGGGACTAGTTTCGGGGACCCAGTACTTC. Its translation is CASSPSGLVSGTQYF.

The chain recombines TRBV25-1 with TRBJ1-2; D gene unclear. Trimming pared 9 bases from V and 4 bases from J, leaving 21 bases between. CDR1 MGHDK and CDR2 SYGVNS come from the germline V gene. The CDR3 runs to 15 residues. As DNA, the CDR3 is TGTGCCAGTTCTAACCCGGGGAGCCCGCGCTATGGCTACACCTTC. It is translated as CASSNPGSPRYGYTF.

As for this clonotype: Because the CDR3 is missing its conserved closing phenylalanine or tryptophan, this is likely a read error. The CDR3 DNA follows: TGTGCCGGCAGCTTAGTAGTTACTCCTACGGGCAATCAGCCCCAGCATTGT. Its protein is CAGSLVVTPTGNQPQHC. The chain uses TRBV7-8 and TRBJ1-5, with D unresolved. The CDR3 length is 17 residues. Germline-derived CDR1 and CDR2 are SGHVS and FQNEAQ.

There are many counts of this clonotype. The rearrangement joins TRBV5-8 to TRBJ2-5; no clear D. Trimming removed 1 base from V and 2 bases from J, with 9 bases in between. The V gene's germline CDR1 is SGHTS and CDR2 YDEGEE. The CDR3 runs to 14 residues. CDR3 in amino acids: CASSLNTRQETQYF. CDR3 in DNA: TGTGCCAGCAGCTTGAATACCAGACAAGAGACCCAGTACTTC. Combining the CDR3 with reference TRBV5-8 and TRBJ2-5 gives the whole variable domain EAGVTQSPTHLIKTRGQQATLRCSPISGHTSVYWYQQALGLGLQFLLWYDEGEERNRGNFPPRFSGRQFPNYSSELNVNALELEDSALYLCASSLNTRQETQYFGPGTRLLVL.

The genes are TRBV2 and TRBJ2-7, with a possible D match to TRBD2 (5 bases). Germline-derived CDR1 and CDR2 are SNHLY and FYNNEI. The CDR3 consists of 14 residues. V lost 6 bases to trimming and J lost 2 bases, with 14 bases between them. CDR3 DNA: TGTGCCAGCAGACTTCCCGGGGTTACCTACGAGCAGTACTTC. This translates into CASRLPGVTYEQYF.

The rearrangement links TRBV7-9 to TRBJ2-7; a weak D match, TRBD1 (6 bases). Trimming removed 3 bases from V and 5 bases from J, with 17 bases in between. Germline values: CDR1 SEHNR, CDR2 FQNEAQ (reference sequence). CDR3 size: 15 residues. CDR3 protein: CASSFGRQGHDEQYF. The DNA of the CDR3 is TGTGCCAGCAGCTTCGGTCGGCAGGGGCACGACGAGCAGTACTTC.

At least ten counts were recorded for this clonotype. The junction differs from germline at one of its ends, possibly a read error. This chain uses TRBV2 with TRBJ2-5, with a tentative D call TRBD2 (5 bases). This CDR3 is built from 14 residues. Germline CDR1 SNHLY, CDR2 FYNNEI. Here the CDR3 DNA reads TGTGCCAGCAGTGAGATAGTAGCGAGGTTCCCTTATGACTTC. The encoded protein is CASSEIVARFPYDF. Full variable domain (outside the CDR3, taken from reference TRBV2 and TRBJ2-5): EPEVTQTPSHQVTQMGQEVILRCVPISNHLYFYWYRQILGQKVEFLVSFYNNEISEKSEIFDDQFSVERPDGSNFTLKIRSTKLEDSAMYFCASSEIVARFPYDFGPGTRLLVL.

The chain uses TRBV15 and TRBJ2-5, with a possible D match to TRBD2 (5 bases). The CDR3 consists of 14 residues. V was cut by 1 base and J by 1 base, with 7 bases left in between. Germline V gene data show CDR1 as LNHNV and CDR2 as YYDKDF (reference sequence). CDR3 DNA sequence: TGTGCCACCAGCAGAGTTACTAGCCAAGAGACCCAGTACTTC. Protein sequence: CATSRVTSQETQYF.

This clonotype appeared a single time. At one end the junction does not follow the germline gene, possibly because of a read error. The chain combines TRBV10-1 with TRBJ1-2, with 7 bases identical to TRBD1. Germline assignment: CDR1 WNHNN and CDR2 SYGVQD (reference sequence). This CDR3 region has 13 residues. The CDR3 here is CAQAEGANYGYTF. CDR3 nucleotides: TGTGCCCAAGCCGAGGGGGCCAACTATGGCTACACCTTC.

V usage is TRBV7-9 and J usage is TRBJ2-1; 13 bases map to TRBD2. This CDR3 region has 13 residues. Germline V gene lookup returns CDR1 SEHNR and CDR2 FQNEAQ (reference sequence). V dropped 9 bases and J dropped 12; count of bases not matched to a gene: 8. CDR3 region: CASDGLAGVWQFF. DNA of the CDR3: TGTGCCAGTGATGGACTAGCGGGAGTATGGCAGTTCTTC.

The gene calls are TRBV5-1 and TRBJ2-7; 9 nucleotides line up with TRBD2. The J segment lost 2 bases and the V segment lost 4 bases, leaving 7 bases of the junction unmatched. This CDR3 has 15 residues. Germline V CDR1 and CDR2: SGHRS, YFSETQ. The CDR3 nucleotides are TGCGCCAGCAGCGGGCTTAGCGGGGGCACCTACGAGCAGTACTTC. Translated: CASSGLSGGTYEQYF.

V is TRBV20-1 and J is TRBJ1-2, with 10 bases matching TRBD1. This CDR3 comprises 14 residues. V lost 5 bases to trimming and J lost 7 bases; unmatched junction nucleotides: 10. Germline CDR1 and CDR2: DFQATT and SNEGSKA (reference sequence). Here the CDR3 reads CSAPPGTGAAGYTF. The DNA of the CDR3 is TGCAGTGCTCCCCCAGGGACAGGGGCTGCTGGCTACACCTTC.